The next 25 T cell receptor beta chains were all read from a single sample in a study of T cells in Graves' hyperthyroidism and ophthalmopathy. From RNA transcripts, TCR beta CDR3 regions were amplified. TCR CDR3 regions were first amplified by RT-PCR with HTBI primers. TCRdb re-derived calls from the multiplex PCR reads in MiXCR, one entry per CDR3 protein. The top ten hold under 15% of the sample, which has 600,000 or so distinct CDR3 sequences, about 14% seen once. Sequenced sample: blood. The receptor source for this set is a woman in her 50s with Graves' ophthalmopathy.

This chain connects TRBV2 to TRBJ2-5; D is possibly TRBD2 (5 bases). The CDR3 is 14 amino acids. V was cut by 8 bases and J by 4 bases, with 17 bases left in between. Germline values: CDR1 SNHLY, CDR2 FYNNEI. CDR3 region: CASQSGLVGETQYF. Written as DNA, the CDR3 is TGTGCCAGCCAGTCAGGACTTGTGGGAGAGACCCAGTACTTC.

This clonotype was counted between two and nine times. CDR3 DNA sequence: TGCGCCAGCAGCTTGGATTTAGGGACAGGGGCAACCGGGGAGCTGTTTTTT. It codes for CASSLDLGTGATGELFF. The gene calls are TRBV5-1 and TRBJ2-2; 10 nucleotides line up with TRBD1. V shed 0 bases, J shed 5 bases, and the junction held 7 bases outside the gene matches. The CDR3 totals 17 residues. Germline V gene lookup returns CDR1 SGHRS and CDR2 YFSETQ.

This clonotype has a count of ten or more. The V gene is TRBV28, the J gene TRBJ1-2; D is perhaps TRBD1 (6 bases). Trimming cost V 2 bases and J 6 bases, with 13 bases left between them. CDR1 MDHEN and CDR2 SYDVKM come from the germline V gene. This CDR3 comprises 14 residues. The CDR3 region has the DNA TGTGCCAGCAGTTTACCTCAGGGGAGGAATGGCTACACCTTC. This translates into CASSLPQGRNGYTF.

This clonotype was counted between two and nine times. The chain links TRBV19 to TRBJ2-1; D might be TRBD2 (5 bases). The V and J ends lost 8 bases and 5 bases respectively, with 22 bases between them. Germline V CDR1 and CDR2: LNHDA, SQIVND (reference sequence). This CDR3 has 16 residues. DNA for the CDR3: TGTGCCAGTGGTACGACTTGGAGGCGAGGAGACAATGAGCAGTTCTTC. Translating it yields CASGTTWRRGDNEQFF.

V gene TRBV20-1 combines with J gene TRBJ1-5; perhaps TRBD1 as D (6 bases). V was clipped by 5 bases and J by 5 bases, with 19 bases between them. Germline CDR1 reads DFQATT; CDR2 reads SNEGSKA (reference sequence). The CDR3 is 15 residues long. Written as DNA, the CDR3 is TGCAGTGCTGGTAAGGGGGTTGAGGGATATCAGCCCCAGCATTTT. Translated: CSAGKGVEGYQPQHF.

This sequence joins TRBV6-1 and TRBJ1-6; 11 bases match TRBD1. Germline CDR1 is MNHNS and CDR2 is SASEGT. This CDR3 comprises 14 residues. Trimming took 7 bases from V and 10 from J; bases not matched to a gene: 6. The CDR3 nucleotides read TGTGCCAGCACCCGGGACAGGGGGGGATCACCCCTCCACTTT. Translated: CASTRDRGGSPLHF.

This clonotype was recorded a few times. The chain carries TRBV2 and TRBJ2-2; possible D gene TRBD2, 5 bases. V was cut by 7 bases and J by 1 base, with 10 bases left in between. This CDR3 spans 14 amino acids. Germline loops: CDR1 SNHLY, CDR2 FYNNEI. The CDR3 loop is CASIANGNTGELFF. The CDR3 region has the DNA TGTGCCAGCATAGCGAACGGGAACACCGGGGAGCTGTTTTTT. Full variable domain (rest looked up from reference TRBV2 and TRBJ2-2): EPEVTQTPSHQVTQMGQEVILRCVPISNHLYFYWYRQILGQKVEFLVSFYNNEISEKSEIFDDQFSVERPDGSNFTLKIRSTKLEDSAMYFCASIANGNTGELFFGEGSRLTVL.

The genes are TRBV20-1 and TRBJ1-5; D gene unclear. CDR3 length: 17 amino acids. Germline CDR1 is DFQATT and CDR2 is SNEGSKA (reference sequence). Trimming left V 6 bases short and J 4 bases short, with 25 bases between. The CDR3 loop reads CSATNDKAWGLNQPQHF. CDR3 in DNA: TGCAGTGCGACAAACGACAAGGCTTGGGGTCTTAATCAGCCCCAGCATTTT.

Of note for this clonotype: This may be a read error: a much more frequent sequence differs by one nucleotide. This chain connects TRBV7-2 to TRBJ2-1; 12 nucleotides agree with TRBD2. V lost 2 bases, J lost 2 bases, and 22 bases stayed unmatched. This CDR3 has 23 residues. Per germline, CDR1 SGHTA and CDR2 FQGNSA. The CDR3 DNA sequence: TGTGCCAGCAGCTTATTGGGGAAAGGGGCCAGGGCTAGCGGGAGGGTAACCTACAATGAGCAGTTCTTC. Encoded protein: CASSLLGKGARASGRVTYNEQFF.

This clonotype came up a few times. V gene TRBV19 combines with J gene TRBJ2-1; the D is unclear. CDR1 and CDR2 (germline): LNHDA, SQIVND (reference sequence). The CDR3 sequence is 13 residues long. V was shortened by 4 bases and J by 5 bases, with 9 bases between the two germline ends. The CDR3: CASSRTANNEQFF. Written as DNA, the CDR3 is TGTGCCAGTAGTAGGACGGCCAACAATGAGCAGTTCTTC. The whole variable domain, remainder taken from reference TRBV19 and TRBJ2-1, is DGGITQSPKYLFRKEGQNVTLSCEQNLNHDAMYWYRQDPGQGLRLIYYSQIVNDFQKGDIAEGYSVSREKKESFPLTVTSAQKNPTAFYLCASSRTANNEQFFGPGTRLTVL.

This sequence joins TRBV7-2 and TRBJ2-7; D unclear. The CDR3 is 11 residues long. The V end lost 6 bases, the J end lost 5 bases, and 8 bases lay between the germline ends. The germline V gene has CDR1 SGHTA and CDR2 FQGNSA. The CDR3: CASSQLHEQYF. The CDR3 DNA reads TGTGCCAGCAGTCAGCTCCACGAGCAGTACTTC. The variable domain in full, completed from reference TRBV7-2 and TRBJ2-7, reads GAGVSQSPSNKVTEKGKDVELRCDPISGHTALYWYRQSLGQGLEFLIYFQGNSAPDKSGLPSDRFSAERTGGSVSTLTIQRTQQEDSAVYLCASSQLHEQYFGPGTRLTVT.

The chain combines TRBV12-3 or TRBV12-4 with TRBJ2-2; D possibly uses TRBD1 or TRBD2 (5 bases each). Trimming stripped 7 bases from V and 0 bases from J, with 9 bases between. The CDR3 is made up of 14 amino acids. The CDR3 region has the DNA TGTGCCAGCATGGGGGAAACGAACACCGGGGAGCTGTTTTTT. This gives the protein CASMGETNTGELFF.

This clonotype was seen many times. The gene calls are TRBV7-2 and TRBJ2-3, with TRBD2 identical over 11 bases. The CDR3 runs 17 residues. The V gene end was trimmed by 5 bases and the J gene end by 0 bases; junction bases not matched to a gene: 7. CDR1 is SGHTA, CDR2 FQGNSA, per germline. The CDR3 reads CASSPRLAGPSTDTQYF. CDR3 DNA sequence: TGTGCCAGCAGCCCCCGACTAGCGGGGCCTAGCACAGATACGCAGTATTTT.

The genes are TRBV4-2 and TRBJ2-3, with D perhaps TRBD2 (5 bases). The CDR3 consists of 16 residues. From germline, CDR1 is LGHNA and CDR2 YNFKEQ. With 0 bases removed from V and 2 bases from J, the gap between germline ends came to 12 bases. CDR3 loop: CASSQDTGIATDTQYF. For the CDR3, the DNA is TGTGCCAGCAGCCAAGATACGGGGATCGCCACAGATACGCAGTATTTT.

This clonotype occurred a few times. This chain links TRBV5-4 with TRBJ2-1; 10 nucleotides match TRBD2. The J segment lost 3 bases and the V segment lost 4 bases, leaving 7 bases of the junction unmatched. This CDR3 has 16 amino acids. The germline gives CDR1 SGHNT, CDR2 YYREEE (reference sequence). The CDR3 protein is CASSDRTSGIYNEQFF. CDR3 DNA: TGTGCCAGCAGCGATCGGACTAGCGGAATCTACAATGAGCAGTTCTTC.

This clonotype was counted at least ten times. The V call is TRBV20-1, the J call TRBJ2-7, with D possibly matching TRBD1 (6 bases). V dropped 3 bases and J dropped 3 bases, with 15 bases sitting between them. Germline values: CDR1 DFQATT, CDR2 SNEGSKA (reference sequence). The CDR3 has 14 amino acids. The DNA for the CDR3 is TGCAGTGCTAGCCTTACAGGGCTTGTCTACGAGCAGTACTTC. Its translation is CSASLTGLVYEQYF.

This clonotype came up many times. This chain joins TRBV11-3 and TRBJ2-1; 9 nucleotides align to TRBD1. There are 14 residues in the CDR3. Looked up from germline, CDR1 is SGHNT and CDR2 is YENEEA. V was clipped by 5 bases and J by 7 bases; unmatched bases: 6. The CDR3 sequence is CASSMPGQGNEQFF. The CDR3 coding sequence is TGTGCCAGCAGCATGCCGGGACAGGGTAATGAGCAGTTCTTC. Complete variable domain (other parts from reference TRBV11-3 and TRBJ2-1): EAGVVQSPRYKIIEKKQPVAFWCNPISGHNTLYWYLQNLGQGPELLIRYENEEAVDDSQLPKDRFSAERLKGVDSTLKIQPAELGDSAVYLCASSMPGQGNEQFFGPGTRLTVL.

This clonotype was recorded many times. The rearrangement links TRBV20-1 to TRBJ2-4; 8 positions agree with TRBD1. The junction had 7 bases not matched to a gene; V was cut back by 4 bases and J by 2 bases. Germline CDR1 reads DFQATT; CDR2 reads SNEGSKA (reference sequence). The CDR3 has 15 amino acids. CDR3 sequence: CSATWDRPSKNIQYF. CDR3 nucleotide sequence: TGCAGTGCTACCTGGGACAGGCCTTCCAAAAACATTCAGTACTTC.

This clonotype was seen ten or more times. This sequence joins TRBV28 and TRBJ2-7; perhaps TRBD1 as D (5 bases). V lost 8 bases to trimming and J lost 0 bases, with 11 bases between them. The CDR3 spans 13 residues. Looked up from germline, CDR1 is MDHEN and CDR2 is SYDVKM. This CDR3 is CASQGELSYEQYF. The CDR3 coding sequence is TGTGCCAGCCAGGGCGAACTCTCCTACGAGCAGTACTTC.

This clonotype was detected many times. V usage is TRBV20-1 and J usage is TRBJ1-5; unclear D gene. Germline-derived CDR1 and CDR2 are DFQATT and SNEGSKA (reference sequence). Trimming removed 3 bases from V and 3 bases from J, with 12 bases in between. This CDR3 comprises 14 residues. For the CDR3, the DNA is TGCAGTGCTAGCGCAGCTAGGGTCAATCAGCCCCAGCATTTT. Its protein product is CSASAARVNQPQHF.

This sequence joins TRBV20-1 and TRBJ2-7, with 7 bases lining up with TRBD2. The CDR3 runs 14 residues. Germline CDR1 reads DFQATT; CDR2 reads SNEGSKA (reference sequence). The ends lost 5 bases at V and 6 bases at J; junction bases unmatched: 13. The CDR3 DNA is TGCAGTGCTCGATCGGGACTACGGGTTCGCGAGCAGTACTTC. Amino acids: CSARSGLRVREQYF.

This clonotype has a count of ten or more. This rearrangement joins TRBV18 to TRBJ1-6; 10 nucleotides line up with TRBD1. The CDR3 is made up of 17 amino acids. Per germline, CDR1 KGHSH and CDR2 LQKENI. V lost 6 bases to trimming and J lost 10 bases; unmatched junction nucleotides: 15. CDR3 amino acids: CASSPSVRQGARSPLHF. The CDR3 nucleotides read TGTGCCAGCTCTCCCTCCGTACGACAGGGGGCACGGTCACCCCTCCACTTT.

V usage is TRBV5-6 and J usage is TRBJ2-7; tentative D call: TRBD1 (6 bases). The CDR3 sequence is 15 residues long. Germline V gene lookup returns CDR1 SGHDT and CDR2 YYEEEE. Deletions cut 0 bases from V and 2 bases from J, with 12 bases between. As DNA, the CDR3 is TGTGCCAGCAGCTTGGCCCTGACAGGAACCTACGAGCAGTACTTC. This sequence encodes CASSLALTGTYEQYF.

A note on this clonotype: At one of its ends the junction is not consistent with the germline gene, which may arise from a read error. V is TRBV12-3 or TRBV12-4 and J is TRBJ2-2, with TRBD2 identical over 7 bases. The CDR3 runs to 13 residues. The CDR3, as DNA: TGCGCTAGCGCGGGAGAGTACACCGGGGAGCTGTTTTTT. Protein product: CASAGEYTGELFF.

This clonotype was seen a handful of times. The chain is built from TRBV29-1 and TRBJ2-5; 8 positions match TRBD2. With V trimmed by 1 base and J by 2 bases, 9 bases remained unmatched. This CDR3 region has 16 residues. The germline V gene has CDR1 SQVTM and CDR2 ANQGSEA. Here the CDR3 DNA reads TGCAGCGTTGAAGCGTCCCTAGCGGGTCTTCAAGAGACCCAGTACTTC. Amino acid sequence: CSVEASLAGLQETQYF.